The present TCR beta chain was sequenced within a study of identical twins. A single record per CDR3 protein comes from TCRdb applying MiXCR to the 5' RACE reads. The sample yields under 1 million distinct CDR3 sequences, about 12% seen once. CDR1 is WNHNN and CDR2 is SYGVQD in the germline V gene (reference sequence). The CDR3 is 13 amino acids. The J segment lost 8 bases and the V segment lost 4 bases, leaving 5 bases of the junction unmatched. This clonotype turned up a few times. Its antigen remains unknown. Findings and limits, study-wide: Recombination models fit unrelated individuals' TCR alpha sharing but underestimated twins'. The degree of excess twin sharing was weaker in beta out-of-frame sequences. In cord blood, abundant beta clonotypes had fewer insertions; memory showed no trend.

These records were also assigned to another study, of yellow fever vaccine responses in identical twins. As reported in that work: Reportedly, twins' vaccine T cell responses looked partly convergent and partly personalized.

Sequences were obtained from PBMCs. This TCR derives from a woman younger than 30 in good health. The rearrangement links TRBV10-1 to TRBJ2-5; 9 bases fit TRBD1. CDR3 loop: CASSADRGTTQYF. CDR3 DNA: TGCGCCAGCAGTGCGGACAGGGGAACCACCCAGTACTTC.